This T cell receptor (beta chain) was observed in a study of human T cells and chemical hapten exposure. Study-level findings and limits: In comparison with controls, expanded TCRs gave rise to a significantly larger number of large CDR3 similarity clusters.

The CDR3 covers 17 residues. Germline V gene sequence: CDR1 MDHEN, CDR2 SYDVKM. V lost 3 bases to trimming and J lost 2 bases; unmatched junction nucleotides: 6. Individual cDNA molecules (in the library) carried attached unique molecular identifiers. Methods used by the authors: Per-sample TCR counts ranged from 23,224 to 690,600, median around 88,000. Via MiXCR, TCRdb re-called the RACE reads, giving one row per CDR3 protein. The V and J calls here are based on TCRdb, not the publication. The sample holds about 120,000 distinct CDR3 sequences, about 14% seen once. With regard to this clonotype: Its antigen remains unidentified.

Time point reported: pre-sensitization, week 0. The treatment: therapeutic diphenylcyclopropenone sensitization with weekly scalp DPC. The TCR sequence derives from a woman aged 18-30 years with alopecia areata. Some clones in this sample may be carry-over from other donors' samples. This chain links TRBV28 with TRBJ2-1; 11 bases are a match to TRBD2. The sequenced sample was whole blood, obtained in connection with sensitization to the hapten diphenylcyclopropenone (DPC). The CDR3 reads CASSFSVAGGPYNEQFF. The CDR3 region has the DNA TGTGCCAGCAGTTTTTCTGTAGCGGGGGGGCCCTACAATGAGCAGTTCTTC.